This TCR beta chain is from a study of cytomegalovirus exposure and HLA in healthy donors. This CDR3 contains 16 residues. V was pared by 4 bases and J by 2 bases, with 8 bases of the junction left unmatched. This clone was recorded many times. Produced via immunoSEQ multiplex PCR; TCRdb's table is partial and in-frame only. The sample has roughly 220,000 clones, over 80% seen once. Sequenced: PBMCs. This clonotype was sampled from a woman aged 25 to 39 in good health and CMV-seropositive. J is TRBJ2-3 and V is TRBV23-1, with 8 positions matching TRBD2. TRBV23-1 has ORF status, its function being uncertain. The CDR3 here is CASSPPPAGATDTQYF. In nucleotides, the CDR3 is TGCGCCAGCAGTCCCCCCCCAGCGGGGGCCACAGATACGCAGTATTTT.